The clone carrying this T cell receptor (beta chain) is large in the sample. This entry comes from a study of blood T cell repertoires in COVID-19. For the study at large: Samples came from the United States, Italy and Spain, spanning acute and convalescent COVID-19. PBMCs, B-cell-depleted T cells, or T cells provided the cDNA or gDNA that made up the material.

The authors' processing: Nucleated cell number was recorded as an estimate derived from reference gene primer amplification. Repertoires were generated with immunoSEQ multiplex PCR, while TCRdb's copy carries only in-frame clones and drops some. The V and J calls and clone size come from that table; D and trimming were worked out from the DNA. The data show roughly 50,000 clones, 70% to 90% seen once. Germline CDR1 reads MNHEY; CDR2 reads SVGAGI. The V gene end was trimmed by 6 bases and the J gene end by 4 bases; junction bases not matched to a gene: 9. CDR3 length: 14 amino acids. Recruited during active infection, patients (from Seattle) were subsequently followed longitudinally.

The genes are TRBV6-5 and TRBJ2-7; 7 bases map to TRBD1. This TCR was sampled from a woman older than 75 with COVID-19, enrolled during active disease. Sequencing input: peripheral blood. CDR3 loop: CASSLLGTEYEQYF. CDR3 nucleotide sequence: TGTGCCAGCAGCTTACTTGGGACAGAATACGAGCAGTACTTC.